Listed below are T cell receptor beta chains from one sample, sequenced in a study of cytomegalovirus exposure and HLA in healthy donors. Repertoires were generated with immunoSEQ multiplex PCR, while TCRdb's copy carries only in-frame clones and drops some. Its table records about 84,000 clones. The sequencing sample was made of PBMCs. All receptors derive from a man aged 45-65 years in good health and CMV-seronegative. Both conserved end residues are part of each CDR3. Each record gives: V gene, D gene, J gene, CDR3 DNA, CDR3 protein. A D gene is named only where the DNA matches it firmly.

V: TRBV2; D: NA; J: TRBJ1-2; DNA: TGTGCCAGCAGGGCCGGCGGCTATGGCTACACCTTC; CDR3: CASRAGGYGYTF
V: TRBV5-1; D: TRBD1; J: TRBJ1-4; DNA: TGCGCCAGCAGCGAAGGTCCTACAGGGGCTAATGAAAAACTGTTTTTT; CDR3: CASSEGPTGANEKLFF
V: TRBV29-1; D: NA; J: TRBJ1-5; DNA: TGCAGCGTTGAACCAGGGGTTGGTCAGCCCCAGCATTTT; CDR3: CSVEPGVGQPQHF
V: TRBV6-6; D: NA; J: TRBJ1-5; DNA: TGTGCCAGCAGTCCAGTCAGGGTCGATCAGCCCCAGCATTTT; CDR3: CASSPVRVDQPQHF
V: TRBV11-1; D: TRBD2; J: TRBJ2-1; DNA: TGTGCCAGCAGTCGCATCAGCGGGGCCGGAAACAATGAGCAGTTCTTC; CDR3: CASSRISGAGNNEQFF
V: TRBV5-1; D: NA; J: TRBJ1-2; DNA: TGCGCCAGCAGCTTGGGGCAGGGCGACTATGGCTACACCTTC; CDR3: CASSLGQGDYGYTF
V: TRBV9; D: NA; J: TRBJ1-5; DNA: TGTGCCAGCAGCGGGCTCGGGAATAATCAGCCCCAGCATTTT; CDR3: CASSGLGNNQPQHF
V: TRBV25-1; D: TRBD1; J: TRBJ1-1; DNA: TGTGCCAGCAGTGAAAAACAGGGGGCCCATGATGGAGCTTTCTTT; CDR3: CASSEKQGAHDGAFF
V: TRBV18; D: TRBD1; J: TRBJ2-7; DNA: TGCGCCAGCTCACCAGCGTGGGGACAGGGTGAAGAGCAGTACTTC; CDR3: CASSPAWGQGEEQYF
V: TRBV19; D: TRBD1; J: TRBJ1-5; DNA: TGTGCCAGTAGTGGGACAGGGGGAGGTCAGCCCCAGCATTTT; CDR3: CASSGTGGGQPQHF
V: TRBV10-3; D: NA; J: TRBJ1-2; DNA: TGTGCCACCATGACAGACGGCTACACCTTC; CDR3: CATMTDGYTF
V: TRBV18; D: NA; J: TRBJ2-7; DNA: TGTGCCAGCTCACCACCAGCAGGTCTCTACGAGCAGTACTTC; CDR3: CASSPPAGLYEQYF
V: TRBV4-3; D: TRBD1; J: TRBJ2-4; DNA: TGCGCCAGCAGCCAAGATTGGGGATGGGGGACAGGTAAAAACATTCAGTACTTC; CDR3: CASSQDWGWGTGKNIQYF
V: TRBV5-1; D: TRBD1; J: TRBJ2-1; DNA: TGCGCCAGCAGAACCACAGGGGGTAGCTCCTACAATGAGCAGTTCTTC; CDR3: CASRTTGGSSYNEQFF
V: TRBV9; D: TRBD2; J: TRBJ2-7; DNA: TGTGCCAGCAGCGGGACTAGCGCCTTCTCCTACGAGCAGTACTTC; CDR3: CASSGTSAFSYEQYF
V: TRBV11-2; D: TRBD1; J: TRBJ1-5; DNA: TGTGCCAGCAGCCTACAGGGGCGGCAGCCCCAGCATTTT; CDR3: CASSLQGRQPQHF
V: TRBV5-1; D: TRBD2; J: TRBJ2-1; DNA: TGCGCCAGCAGCTTTCAGACTAGCGGCCACAATGAGCAGTTCTTC; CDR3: CASSFQTSGHNEQFF
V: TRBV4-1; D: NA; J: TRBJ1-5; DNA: TGCGCCAGCAGCCAAGAGAGGTTTTCGGGGGGCAATCAGCCCCAGCATTTT; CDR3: CASSQERFSGGNQPQHF
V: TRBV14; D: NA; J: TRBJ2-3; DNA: TGTGCCAGCAGCCAAGTCCGGGGTACAGATACGCAGTATTTT; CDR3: CASSQVRGTDTQYF
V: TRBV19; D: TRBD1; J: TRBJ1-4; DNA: TGTGCCAGTACGGACAGGGGGCGATTTTTTGGTGAAAAACTGTTTTTT; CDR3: CASTDRGRFFGEKLFF
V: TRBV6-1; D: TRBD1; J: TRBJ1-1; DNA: TGTGCCAGCAGGGGGACAGTTTCTGAAGCTTTCTTT; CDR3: CASRGTVSEAFF
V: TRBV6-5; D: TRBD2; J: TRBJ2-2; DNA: TGTGCCAGCAGTCTAGCGGTACCTTATGGCGGGGAGCTGTTTTTT; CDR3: CASSLAVPYGGELFF
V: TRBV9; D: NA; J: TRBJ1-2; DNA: TGTGCCAGCAGCCCCCTTTGGAGGGACCACTATGGCTACACCTTC; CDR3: CASSPLWRDHYGYTF
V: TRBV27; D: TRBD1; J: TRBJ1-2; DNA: TGTGCCAGCAGTAGGCTCAGGGGGCGCCTTGGCTACACCTTC; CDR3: CASSRLRGRLGYTF
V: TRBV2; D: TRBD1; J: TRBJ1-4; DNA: TGTGCCAGCAGCCCCAGGACAGGCGGTGTTGAAAAACTGTTTTTT; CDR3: CASSPRTGGVEKLFF
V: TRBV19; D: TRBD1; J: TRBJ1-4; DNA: TGTGCCAGTTCTATACAGGGGCTTGAAGCTAATGAAAAACTGTTTTTT; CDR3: CASSIQGLEANEKLFF
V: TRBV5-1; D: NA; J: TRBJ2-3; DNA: TGCGCCAGCAGCTTGGCTCCGGGTAGGAGCACAGATACGCAGTATTTT; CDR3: CASSLAPGRSTDTQYF
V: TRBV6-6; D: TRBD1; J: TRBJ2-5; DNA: TGTGCCAGCAGTTACTCCGGACAGGGGGTAGAGACCCAGTACTTC; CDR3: CASSYSGQGVETQYF
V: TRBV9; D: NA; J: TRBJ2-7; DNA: TGTGCCGCTTGGGGCGCCGATTACGAGCAGTACTTC; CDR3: CAAWGADYEQYF